The 31 T cell receptor beta chains below were found in one sample sequenced in a study of Graves' ophthalmopathy and Graves' hyperthyroidism. For repertoire sequencing, the TCR beta CDR3 regions were amplified from RNA transcripts. RT-PCR with HTBI primers came first, then second-round multiplex PCR. MiXCR was run by TCRdb on the multiplex PCR reads, yielding one entry per CDR3 protein. The sample shows roughly 480,000 distinct CDR3 sequences, around 15% of them seen only once. The material sequenced was blood. The receptor set was obtained from a woman aged 25 to 39 with Graves' ophthalmopathy.

There are a few counts of this clonotype. A single base separates this from a much larger clone, so it may be a read error. The CDR3 coding sequence is TGTGCCAGCAGTTTTTCAGGTTTGGGTCAGCCCCAGCGTTTT. Translation: CASSFSGLGQPQRF. This chain joins TRBV12-3 or TRBV12-4 and TRBJ1-5, with D unclear. The CDR3 length is 14 residues.

This clonotype was observed at least ten times. V is TRBV7-9 and J is TRBJ2-7; TRBD2 matches at 7 bases. Germline CDR1 is SEHNR and CDR2 is FQNEAQ (reference sequence). V shed 1 base and J 5 bases; nucleotides not matched to a gene: 5. The CDR3 runs to 14 residues. The CDR3 DNA sequence: TGTGCCAGCAGCTTAGGCGGGAGAGAGGACGAGCAGTACTTC. Its protein is CASSLGGREDEQYF.

This clonotype showed up many times. The rearrangement links TRBV28 to TRBJ2-6; D gene unclear. The CDR3 contains 18 residues. The V gene's germline CDR1 is MDHEN and CDR2 SYDVKM. Trimming left V 2 bases short and J 0 bases short, with 14 bases between. The CDR3 protein is CASSLGATGDSGANVLTF. The CDR3 bases are TGTGCCAGCAGTTTAGGAGCAACCGGCGACTCTGGGGCCAACGTCCTGACTTTC.

V usage is TRBV28 and J usage is TRBJ2-5, with 8 bases aligning to TRBD2. Germline lookup yields CDR1 MDHEN and CDR2 SYDVKM. There are 15 residues in the CDR3. Trimming at V came to 4 bases and at J to 3 bases, leaving 7 bases not matched to a gene. Written as DNA, the CDR3 is TGTGCCAGCAGTTCCGGACTAGCCGATGAAGAGACCCAGTACTTC. Its protein product is CASSSGLADEETQYF.

This clonotype was recorded at least ten times. Mismatch with germline at one junction end may stem from a read error. The rearrangement links TRBV12-3 or TRBV12-4 to TRBJ1-1, with 8 nucleotides matching TRBD1. The CDR3 sequence is 11 residues long. The CDR3 reads CASSGGQEYSF. As DNA, the CDR3 is TGTGCCAGCAGTGGGGGACAGGAATATTCTTTT.

This clonotype turned up a few times. No conserved phenylalanine or tryptophan ends this CDR3, so it is likely a read error. Because the CDR3's place on the DNA is in doubt, the DNA is left out and the CDR3 is given as listed by TCRdb. V usage is TRBV12-3 or TRBV12-4 and J usage is TRBJ1-1; the D segment call TRBD1 is taken from the table without a DNA check. Both ends counted, the CDR3 spans 14 residues. CDR3 region: CASSLATGGTEACL.

This clonotype was seen ten or more times. The chain combines TRBV2 with TRBJ1-1, with D perhaps matching TRBD1 (5 bases). The V end lost 5 bases, the J end lost 6 bases, and 19 bases lay between the germline ends. The length of the CDR3 is 15 residues. Germline V gene data show CDR1 as SNHLY and CDR2 as FYNNEI. CDR3 sequence (DNA): TGTGCCAGCAGTTGGGTAATGGGACCCTATTCTGAAGCTTTCTTT. Its protein product is CASSWVMGPYSEAFF.

This clonotype was counted many times. V and J are TRBV20-1 and TRBJ1-2; 8 bases line up with TRBD1. Germline CDR1 and CDR2: DFQATT and SNEGSKA (reference sequence). The CDR3 length is 14 residues. CDR3 in amino acids: CRFPGQASNYGYTF. CDR3 nucleotide sequence: TGCAGATTTCCGGGACAGGCTTCTAACTATGGCTACACCTTC.

This clonotype has ten or more counts. The V and J genes are TRBV10-3 and TRBJ1-2; 9 bases fit TRBD1. This CDR3 spans 13 amino acids. V was pared by 8 bases and J by 5 bases, with 6 bases of the junction left unmatched. Germline CDR1 is ENHRY and CDR2 is SYGVKD. The CDR3 sequence: CAIPVGTGYGYTF. CDR3 coding DNA: TGTGCCATCCCCGTCGGGACAGGGTATGGCTACACCTTC.

This clonotype was counted many times. The chain is built from TRBV6-4 and TRBJ1-5; perhaps TRBD1 as D (5 bases). This CDR3 has 19 amino acids. Germline lookup yields CDR1 MRHNA and CDR2 SNTAGT. V shed 2 bases and J shed 3 bases, with 23 bases lying between them. As DNA, the CDR3 is TGTGCCAGCAGTGACCCGGGACGGCTGGCCCCGAGCCCCAATCAGCCCCAGCATTTT. Its protein product is CASSDPGRLAPSPNQPQHF.

This clonotype appeared many times. V gene TRBV24-1 combines with J gene TRBJ2-5; no reliable D call. V was pared by 6 bases and J by 1 base, with 8 bases between. The CDR3 totals 13 residues. CDR1 and CDR2 from the germline V gene are KGHDR and SFDVKD. This CDR3 reads CATSTRVQETQYF. In DNA form, the CDR3 reads TGTGCCACCAGTACACGGGTCCAAGAGACCCAGTACTTC.

In this sample, this clonotype turned up many times. This chain connects TRBV28 to TRBJ1-5; no clear D. The length of the CDR3 is 17 residues. V was cut by 6 bases and J by 3 bases, with 21 bases left in between. Germline CDR1 is MDHEN and CDR2 is SYDVKM. The CDR3 sequence: CASSSEGPGVSNQPQHF. The CDR3 nucleotides read TGTGCCAGCAGCTCAGAAGGACCGGGAGTTTCCAATCAGCCCCAGCATTTT.

This clonotype was counted at least ten times. The genes are TRBV27 and TRBJ1-1; D is possibly TRBD1 (5 bases). Per germline, CDR1 MNHEY and CDR2 SMNVEV (reference sequence). The V end lost 0 bases, the J end lost 5 bases, and 7 bases lay between the germline ends. This CDR3 is 13 amino acids long. The CDR3 loop reads CASSLSGLTEAFF. CDR3 coding DNA: TGTGCCAGCAGTTTATCGGGGCTAACTGAAGCTTTCTTT.

J is TRBJ2-5 and V is TRBV6-1, with 8 positions matching TRBD1. The germline CDR1 and CDR2 sequences are MNHNS and SASEGT. J lost 5 bases, V lost 8 bases, and 13 bases had no gene match. This CDR3 comprises 15 residues. The CDR3 sequence: CASRRAETGVETQYF. The CDR3 DNA reads TGTGCCAGCCGTCGAGCCGAGACAGGGGTGGAGACCCAGTACTTC.

The gene calls are TRBV3-1 and TRBJ2-2; TRBD1 matches 7 bases. The CDR3 is 16 amino acids. Trimming at V came to 3 bases and at J to 0 bases, leaving 4 bases not matched to a gene. The germline gives CDR1 LGHDT, CDR2 YNNKEL (reference sequence). The CDR3 reads CASSQATGPNTGELFF. The CDR3 coding sequence is TGTGCCAGCAGCCAGGCGACAGGGCCGAACACCGGGGAGCTGTTTTTT.

This clonotype was detected ten times or more. The chain carries TRBV6-2 or TRBV6-3 and TRBJ1-2; TRBD1 matches at 7 bases. The CDR3 runs to 13 residues. Trimming cost V 6 bases and J 7 bases; bases outside gene matches: 8. Germline-derived CDR1 and CDR2 are MNHEY and SVGEGT. For the CDR3, the DNA is TGTGCCAGCAGATATTATGACAGGGCTGGCTACACCTTC. It encodes CASRYYDRAGYTF.

At least ten counts were recorded for this clonotype. This chain links TRBV3-1 with TRBJ1-3; possibly TRBD1 for D (5 bases). The CDR3 length is 15 residues. Between the trimmed V and J ends, which lost 2 bases and 2 bases, there was a span of 10 bases. Germline V CDR1 and CDR2: LGHDT, YNNKEL (reference sequence). The DNA for the CDR3 is TGTGCCAGCAGCCAATCGGGGGATACTGGAAACACCATATATTTT. This codes for CASSQSGDTGNTIYF. The full variable domain, rest sourced from reference TRBV3-1 and TRBJ1-3, is DTAVSQTPKYLVTQMGNDKSIKCEQNLGHDTMYWYKQDSKKFLKIMFSYNNKELIINETVPNRFSPKSPDKAHLNLHINSLELGDSAVYFCASSQSGDTGNTIYFGEGSWLTVV.

This clonotype was detected many times. The CDR3 DNA reads TGTGCCAGCAGCTTGTATCGGACTAGCTACGAGCAGTACTTC. It is translated as CASSLYRTSYEQYF. This chain uses TRBV11-2 with TRBJ2-7, with 7 nucleotides matching TRBD2. The CDR3 loop spans 14 amino acids. Per germline, CDR1 SGHAT and CDR2 FQNNGV. V was pared by 3 bases and J by 3 bases, with 5 bases of the junction left unmatched.

This clonotype was observed at least ten times. The rearrangement joins TRBV2 to TRBJ1-6, with a tentative D call TRBD1 (6 bases). The CDR3 totals 13 residues. Between the trimmed V and J ends, which lost 4 bases and 13 bases, there was a span of 14 bases. CDR1 SNHLY and CDR2 FYNNEI come from the germline V gene. The CDR3 spells CASSGVRGSPLHF. The CDR3, as DNA: TGTGCCAGCAGTGGGGTCAGGGGTTCGCCCCTCCACTTT.

This clonotype was found many times. J is TRBJ1-1 and V is TRBV6-5, with a weak D call TRBD1 (5 bases). Germline values: CDR1 MNHEY, CDR2 SVGAGI. The CDR3 consists of 14 residues. V gave up 7 bases and J gave up 5 bases, with 17 bases separating them. In nucleotides, the CDR3 is TGTGCCAGCACGGCGGGGCAGGGTTGGACTGAAGCTTTCTTT. Its translation: CASTAGQGWTEAFF.

This clonotype showed up many times. Written as DNA, the CDR3 is TGCAGTGCTAGAGTAACGGCGAAGGGCGAGCAGTACTTC. Amino acids: CSARVTAKGEQYF. V gene TRBV20-1 combines with J gene TRBJ2-7; no firm D call. V lost 1 base and J lost 6, with 13 bases in between. This CDR3 region has 13 residues. Germline V gene sequence: CDR1 DFQATT, CDR2 SNEGSKA (reference sequence).

This clonotype was picked up many times. The V and J genes are TRBV6-1 and TRBJ1-1, with unresolved D. Trimming pared 2 bases from V and 0 bases from J, leaving 13 bases between. The germline CDR1 and CDR2 sequences are MNHNS and SASEGT. The CDR3 covers 16 residues. CDR3 DNA: TGTGCCAGCAGTGAACTGAGACCCTCCTTGAACACTGAAGCTTTCTTT. Translation: CASSELRPSLNTEAFF.

This clonotype showed up just a few times. The rearrangement uses TRBV11-1 and TRBJ2-7; 13 bases line up with TRBD2. The junction had 16 bases not matched to a gene; V was cut back by 6 bases and J by 2 bases. Germline V gene sequence: CDR1 SGHAT, CDR2 FQDESV (reference sequence). CDR3 length: 19 amino acids. The CDR3: CASRSTGLAGTGHAYEQYF. The CDR3 bases are TGTGCCAGCAGGTCAACGGGACTAGCGGGAACCGGTCATGCCTACGAGCAGTACTTC.

This clonotype was observed many times. This sequence joins TRBV5-1 and TRBJ2-5; possibly TRBD1 or TRBD2 for D (5 bases each). CDR1 and CDR2 (germline): SGHRS, YFSETQ. Trimming removed 3 bases at V and 2 bases at J, with 11 bases between. The CDR3 contains 14 residues. The CDR3 nucleotides are TGCGCCAGCAGCTGGCGAGGGGTTCAAGAGACCCAGTACTTC. Protein product: CASSWRGVQETQYF.

This clonotype was counted ten times or more. The chain uses TRBV7-8 and TRBJ1-5; tentative D call: TRBD1 (5 bases). In germline, CDR1 is SGHVS, CDR2 FQNEAQ. Trimming shortened V by 3 bases and J by 3 bases, and 18 bases separated the two germline ends. The CDR3 consists of 17 residues. The CDR3 loop is CASSFHPGLTANQPQHF. CDR3 nucleotides: TGTGCCAGCAGCTTTCACCCGGGACTCACAGCCAATCAGCCCCAGCATTTT.

The genes are TRBV12-3 or TRBV12-4 and TRBJ1-2; 7 nucleotides align to TRBD1. CDR3 length equals 16 residues. After removal of 6 bases from V and 4 bases from J, the junction contained 14 bases not matched to a gene. CDR3 sequence (DNA): TGTGCCAGCAGGGACCGGGACAGCCCTACATCCTATGGCTACACCTTC. Encoded protein: CASRDRDSPTSYGYTF.

The chain is built from TRBV6-1 and TRBJ2-5; 10 bases are shared with TRBD2. Per the germline V gene, CDR1 is MNHNS and CDR2 is SASEGT. The CDR3 sequence is 16 residues long. The junction had 5 bases not matched to a gene; V was cut back by 1 base and J by 3 bases. The CDR3 DNA sequence: TGTGCCAGCAGTGAAGGCCTAGCGGGGGTAAAAGAGACCCAGTACTTC. Amino acids: CASSEGLAGVKETQYF.

Concerning this clonotype itself: This may be a read error, as it is one base from a much larger clone. This chain joins TRBV4-2 and TRBJ2-2; D is perhaps TRBD2 (5 bases). The CDR3 runs to 16 residues. The germline gives CDR1 LGHNA, CDR2 YNFKEQ. In DNA form, the CDR3 reads TGTGCCAGCAGCCTTACTAGTTTAGCGAACACCGGGGAGCTGTGTTTT. Its translation: CASSLTSLANTGELCF.

This clonotype was picked up many times. J is TRBJ2-5 and V is TRBV11-2; 7 nucleotides match TRBD1. V gave up 5 bases and J gave up 4 bases; unmatched junction bases: 7. The CDR3 covers 14 residues. Germline lookup yields CDR1 SGHAT and CDR2 FQNNGV. The CDR3 spells CASSPQTGPETQYF. In DNA form, the CDR3 reads TGTGCCAGCAGCCCTCAGACAGGGCCAGAGACCCAGTACTTC.

This clonotype came up many times. This chain links TRBV6-5 with TRBJ1-1; D not resolved. The CDR3 has 16 amino acids. CDR1 is MNHEY, CDR2 SVGAGI, per germline. V was trimmed by 0 bases and J by 4 bases, leaving 15 bases between them. The DNA for the CDR3 is TGTGCCAGCAGTTACTCTTGGGGATCGGGAGGCACTGAAGCTTTCTTT. The encoded protein is CASSYSWGSGGTEAFF.

Only a few counts were recorded for this clonotype. V is TRBV4-1 and J is TRBJ2-5, with a tentative D call TRBD1 (5 bases). V gave up 0 bases and J gave up 4 bases, with 9 bases separating them. Germline values: CDR1 MGHRA, CDR2 YSYEKL. This CDR3 has 14 amino acids. The DNA of the CDR3 is TGCGCCAGCAGCCAAGATATGGGGCGAGAGACCCAGTACTTC. Protein sequence: CASSQDMGRETQYF.